This is a list of T cell receptor beta chains from one sample in a study of blood T cell repertoires in COVID-19. Profiling relied on immunoSEQ multiplex PCR, and the TCRdb table lists in-frame clones only, not all of them. The sample holds under 450,000 clones, 70% to 90% seen once. The sample was peripheral blood. All receptors come from a woman aged 45-60 years with COVID-19, enrolled during active disease. Each CDR3 is given with its conserved first and last residue. The order of the fields is clone size, J gene, V gene, D gene, CDR3 DNA, CDR3 protein. A D gene is named only where the DNA matches it firmly. Not every row has a clone size; where given, it reads once, few, many or a size class.

- TRBJ1-1 TRBV2 - TGTGCCAGCAGTGAAAGAGGGGGGAACACTGAAGCTTTCTTT CASSERGGNTEAFF
- TRBJ1-6 TRBV5-1 TRBD1 TGCGCCAGCAGCTCGACATCCGGGACAGGGGGCATAGACGCTAATTTTTCACCCCTCCACTTT CASSSTSGTGGIDANFSPLHF
- TRBJ1-4 TRBV20-1 - TGCAGTGCTAGAGATGGAGGAAAACTGTTTTTT CSARDGGKLFF
- TRBJ1-4 TRBV27 TRBD1 TGTGCCAGCAGTCCCGCTGGACAGGTAACTGAAAAACTGTTTTTT CASSPAGQVTEKLFF
- TRBJ2-5 TRBV7-9 TRBD1 TGTGCCAGCAGCCGGACCGGGACAGGGATTCTGGAGACCCAGTACTTC CASSRTGTGILETQYF
few TRBJ1-2 TRBV5-1 - TGCGCCAGCAGAAATCCCAGGGGCCTCGGCGACTATGGCTACACCTTC CASRNPRGLGDYGYTF
- TRBJ2-6 TRBV18 - TGTGCCAGCTCTCCCAGCCTCCAGGGAACTGGGGCCAACGTCCTGACTTTC CASSPSLQGTGANVLTF
- TRBJ2-3 TRBV3-1/TRBV3-2 TRBD2 TGTGCCAGCAGCCAAGAGGCGGGGGGTTATACAGATACGCAGTATTTT CASSQEAGGYTDTQYF
- TRBJ1-3 TRBV10-3 - TGTGCCATAATGGGAGAACCGGGAAACACCATATATTTT CAIMGEPGNTIYF
- TRBJ1-1 TRBV5-4 - TGTGCCAGCAGCTTGTCATTAGACACTGAAGCTTTCTTT CASSLSLDTEAFF
- TRBJ1-2 TRBV9 TRBD1 TGTGCCAGCAGCCCAGAGAAACAGGGGTATGGCTACACCTTC CASSPEKQGYGYTF
- TRBJ2-7 TRBV9 - TGTGCCAGCAGCCCTCGGGGTTCGGGCGAGCAGTACTTC CASSPRGSGEQYF
once TRBJ1-5 TRBV6-5 TRBD1 TGTGCCAGCAGTTACTCGGCGGGACAGAATCAGCCCCAGCATTTT CASSYSAGQNQPQHF
- TRBJ2-3 TRBV5-4 - TGTGCCAGCAGCATCAAGCGTGTGAGCCCCACAGATACGCAGTATTTT CASSIKRVSPTDTQYF
- TRBJ1-2 TRBV9 TRBD1 TGTGCCAGCAGCGTTTTACAGGGGAGGAATGGCTACACCTTC CASSVLQGRNGYTF
- TRBJ2-3 TRBV7-2 - TGTGCCGTCAGGGTTGGAGATACGCAGTATTTT CAVRVGDTQYF
- TRBJ2-2 TRBV7-7 - TGTGCCAGCAGCTTAGGTTCCTTCGCAGGGAAGGCCGGGGAGCTGTTTTTT CASSLGSFAGKAGELFF
- TRBJ2-1 TRBV9 TRBD2 TGTGCCAGCAGCGTAGACCCAACTAGCGGGGGGCGGAATGAGCAGTTCTTC CASSVDPTSGGRNEQFF
- TRBJ1-2 TRBV5-1 - TGCGCCAGCAGCCCAACTGTGGACAAGGGCTATGGCTACACCTTC CASSPTVDKGYGYTF
- TRBJ1-2 TRBV30 - TGTGCCTGGAGTGATTATGGGGAGAGCTACACCTTC CAWSDYGESYTF
- TRBJ2-1 TRBV5-6 TRBD1 TGTGCCAGCAGCTTGGTGGTGGACAGGGGCCGGACTGAGCAGTTCTTC CASSLVVDRGRTEQFF
- TRBJ2-1 TRBV2 - TGTGCCAGCAGTCGGACCCTAATGGGGCTGTACAATGAGCAGTTCTTC CASSRTLMGLYNEQFF
once TRBJ1-4 TRBV27 - TGTGCCAGCAGTCCCCTGGCAGGGCTTTCTGAAAAACTGTTTTTT CASSPLAGLSEKLFF
- TRBJ1-1 TRBV11-2 TRBD1 TGTGCCAGCAGGGACGTCAGACAGGGCAGCACTGAAGCTTTCTTT CASRDVRQGSTEAFF
- TRBJ2-7 TRBV9 TRBD1 TGTGCCAGCAGCGTGGGCGGCAGGGGGAACTACGAGCAGTACTTC CASSVGGRGNYEQYF
- TRBJ2-7 TRBV5-1 - TGCGCCAGCAGCGTGGTTGAGTCGGCCTACGAGCAGTACTTC CASSVVESAYEQYF
- TRBJ2-5 TRBV5-6 - TGTGCCAGCAGCTCCGGGACTCTGTTACGAGAGACCCAGTACTTC CASSSGTLLRETQYF
- TRBJ2-1 TRBV11-2 - TGTGCCAGCAGCTTAGATGGGGCTGGGGCCTCCAATGAGCAGTTCTTC CASSLDGAGASNEQFF
- TRBJ1-2 TRBV7-3 - TGTGCCAGCATCGTGTGCGGGACGGACACCTCCTATGGCTACACCTTC CASIVCGTDTSYGYTF
- TRBJ2-2 TRBV30 TRBD2 TGTGCCTTGGGACTAGCGGGGGGAAGGAGCACCGGGGAGCTGTTTTTT CALGLAGGRSTGELFF
- TRBJ1-2 TRBV29-1 - TGCAGCGTTGAGACTAAAAGTGTCGGATATGGCTACACCTTC CSVETKSVGYGYTF
- TRBJ2-7 TRBV4-1 - TGCGCCAGCAGCGCCTTTACAGGGTTGCTCACCTACGAGCAGTACTTC CASSAFTGLLTYEQYF
- TRBJ1-1 TRBV5-5 - TGTGCCAGCAGCTACGAGACAGACCACACTGAAGCTTTCTTT CASSYETDHTEAFF
- TRBJ1-1 TRBV5-1 - TGCGCCAGCAGCTTGGGGGCGTACAAGACCGTCACTGAAGCTTTCTTT CASSLGAYKTVTEAFF
- TRBJ1-2 TRBV5-4 TRBD1 TGTGCCAGCAACTGGGACAGCAGTACCTATGGCTACACCTTC CASNWDSSTYGYTF
- TRBJ2-3 TRBV3-1/TRBV3-2 TRBD2 TGTGCCAGCAGCCTTGGGGGGGGTACGCAGTATTTT CASSLGGGTQYF
once TRBJ1-1 TRBV19 - TGTGCCAGTAGTCAGAGGGATTGGCGAAACACTGAAGCTTTCTTT CASSQRDWRNTEAFF
- TRBJ1-1 TRBV6-5 - TGTGCCAGCAGTACCCAGGGGAACACTGAAGCTTTCTTT CASSTQGNTEAFF
once TRBJ2-5 TRBV9 TRBD2 TGTGCCAGCAGCGCCAGCGGGGGCGGAGAGACCCAGTACTTC CASSASGGGETQYF
- TRBJ1-3 TRBV5-1 - TGCGCCAGCAGCTTGGGTGACAGTTCCTCTGGAAACACCATATATTTT CASSLGDSSSGNTIYF
- TRBJ1-2 TRBV3-1/TRBV3-2 TRBD1 TGTGCCAGCAGCCAAGACACCAGGACAGGGAGGTATGGCTACACCTTC CASSQDTRTGRYGYTF
once TRBJ1-2 TRBV28 - TGTGCCAGCAGCCGGACATGGACCTATGGCTACACCTTC CASSRTWTYGYTF
- TRBJ1-6 TRBV9 - TGTGCCAGCAGCGTCGCCATTGGGGGGAGTTCACCCCTCCACTTT CASSVAIGGSSPLHF
- TRBJ1-2 TRBV28 TRBD1 TGTGCCAGCGGCCGACAGGGGTCTAACTATGGCTACACCTTC CASGRQGSNYGYTF
- TRBJ2-5 TRBV10-1 - TGCGCCAGCAGTGGTTGGAGCGGGGAGACCCAGTACTTC CASSGWSGETQYF
- TRBJ1-2 TRBV6-5 - TGTGCCAGCAGAGCTACCACGGGGTATGGCTACACCTTC CASRATTGYGYTF
- TRBJ1-2 TRBV7-7 TRBD1 TGTGCCAGCAGCTCCTGGACAGGGGACGGCTACACCTTC CASSSWTGDGYTF
- TRBJ2-7 TRBV5-6 - TGTGCCAGCAGCCCGCGGGATTCAGGGTCCCAGGTCTTC CASSPRDSGSQVF
- TRBJ2-7 TRBV7-6 - TGTGCCAGCAGCTTAGATGTGGCAGATGCCTCCTACGAGCAGTACTTC CASSLDVADASYEQYF
- TRBJ2-2 TRBV7-2 - TGTGCCAGCAGCTTAGTGGCCACCGGGGAGCTGTTTTTT CASSLVATGELFF
- TRBJ2-3 TRBV6-5 TRBD1 TGTGCCAGCAGTTACTCAGGGACAGGCTCCACAGATACGCAGTATTTT CASSYSGTGSTDTQYF
- TRBJ2-7 TRBV2 - TGTGCCAGCAGCCGTGAGCGACTCTCCTACGAGCAGTACTTC CASSRERLSYEQYF
- TRBJ1-4 TRBV3-1/TRBV3-2 - TGTGCCAGCAGCCTAAATGAAAAACTGTTTTTT CASSLNEKLFF
- TRBJ1-3 TRBV12-5 TRBD1 TGTGCTAGTGGCCGGGACAGCTCTGGAAACACCATATATTTT CASGRDSSGNTIYF
- TRBJ1-1 TRBV14 - TGTGCCAGCAGCCTCAGGCAGGGGACGTACACTGAAGCTTTCTTT CASSLRQGTYTEAFF